Following are 9 T cell receptor beta chains from one sample sequenced in a study of T cell repertoires in cytomegalovirus infection. In TCRdb, the reads were re-called with MiXCR into one record per CDR3 protein. The sample contains 100,000 or so distinct CDR3 sequences, about 25% of which appear only once. Sequenced sample: CD8+ T cells from PBMCs. These receptor sequences come from a human donor in good health (CMV status not recorded). Some clones in this sample may be carry-over from other donors' samples.

A few counts support this clonotype. V and J are TRBV20-1 and TRBJ2-5; D might be TRBD1 or TRBD2, each matching 5 bases. V lost 0 bases and J lost 0, with 11 bases in between. The V gene's germline CDR1 is DFQATT and CDR2 SNEGSKA (reference sequence). This CDR3 contains 15 residues. CDR3 region: CSARDLMGDQETQYF. CDR3 coding DNA: TGCAGTGCTAGAGATCTGATGGGGGACCAAGAGACCCAGTACTTC.

In this sample, this clonotype turned up a few times. The chain combines TRBV7-2 with TRBJ2-1; a weak D match, TRBD2 (6 bases). The V end lost 5 bases, the J end lost 6 bases, and 17 bases lay between the germline ends. The CDR3 length is 15 residues. CDR1 and CDR2 (germline): SGHTA, FQGNSA. This chain's CDR3 is CASSLSGRGVNEQFF. The CDR3 region has the DNA TGTGCCAGCAGCCTCTCTGGGCGGGGTGTCAATGAGCAGTTCTTC.

This clonotype has just a few counts. The rearrangement joins TRBV7-9 to TRBJ1-2, with no clear D. The germline V and J ends were trimmed by 4 bases and 3 bases, with 12 bases remaining between them. CDR1 is SEHNR, CDR2 FQNEAQ, per germline (reference sequence). The CDR3 totals 14 residues. The CDR3 loop reads CASSYPQADYGYTF. CDR3 bases: TGTGCCAGCAGCTACCCGCAGGCGGACTATGGCTACACCTTC.

Ten or more counts support this clonotype. J is TRBJ2-1 and V is TRBV7-9; the match to TRBD2 covers 10 bases. V was clipped by 4 bases and J by 8 bases; unmatched bases: 8. The CDR3 length is 15 residues. Germline V gives CDR1 SEHNR, CDR2 FQNEAQ (reference sequence). CDR3 residues: CASSSSLAGVDEQFF. The CDR3 bases are TGTGCCAGCAGCTCGTCGCTAGCGGGAGTCGATGAGCAGTTCTTC.

In its sample, this clonotype was seen once. The chain has TRBV4-1 and TRBJ2-1; D is undetermined. V lost 0 bases, J lost 7 bases, and 10 bases lay in between. CDR1 MGHRA and CDR2 YSYEKL come from the germline V gene. The CDR3 loop spans 14 amino acids. In DNA, the CDR3 is TGCGCCAGCAGCCAAGATCCATCCCTGAATGAGCAGTTCTTC. This encodes CASSQDPSLNEQFF.

V and J are TRBV5-4 and TRBJ2-2, with D possibly being TRBD1 or TRBD2 (5 bases each). The CDR3 spans 16 residues. Germline values: CDR1 SGHNT, CDR2 YYREEE (reference sequence). V dropped 4 bases and J dropped 1 base, with 14 bases sitting between them. The CDR3 sequence: CASSGPGTVNTGELFF. CDR3 coding DNA: TGTGCCAGCAGCGGCCCCGGGACGGTGAACACCGGGGAGCTGTTTTTT.

The genes are TRBV11-2 and TRBJ2-1; D assignment may be TRBD1 or TRBD2 (5 bases each). The CDR3 contains 15 residues. In germline, CDR1 is SGHAT, CDR2 FQNNGV. V was pared by 5 bases and J by 10 bases, with 21 bases between. The CDR3 loop is CASSPPGTPFGEQFF. The CDR3 bases are TGTGCCAGCAGCCCACCCGGGACCCCTTTTGGGGAGCAGTTCTTC.

This clonotype was counted a few times. The CDR3 protein is CASSSGGTMRETQYF. CDR3 nucleotides: TGCGCCAGCAGCTCCGGAGGTACAATGAGGGAGACCCAGTACTTC. V and J are TRBV4-3 and TRBJ2-5; D may be TRBD2 (5 bases). This CDR3 comprises 15 residues. Trimming left V 5 bases short and J 5 bases short, with 18 bases between. Germline CDR1 is LGHNA and CDR2 is YSLEER.

The chain joins TRBV27 to TRBJ2-3; D unclear. Trimming removed 5 bases from V and 1 base from J, with 7 bases in between. The CDR3 loop spans 13 amino acids. Germline lookup yields CDR1 MNHEY and CDR2 SMNVEV (reference sequence). CDR3 amino acids: CASSPPRTDTQYF. The DNA of the CDR3 is TGTGCCAGCAGTCCACCCCGCACAGATACGCAGTATTTT.